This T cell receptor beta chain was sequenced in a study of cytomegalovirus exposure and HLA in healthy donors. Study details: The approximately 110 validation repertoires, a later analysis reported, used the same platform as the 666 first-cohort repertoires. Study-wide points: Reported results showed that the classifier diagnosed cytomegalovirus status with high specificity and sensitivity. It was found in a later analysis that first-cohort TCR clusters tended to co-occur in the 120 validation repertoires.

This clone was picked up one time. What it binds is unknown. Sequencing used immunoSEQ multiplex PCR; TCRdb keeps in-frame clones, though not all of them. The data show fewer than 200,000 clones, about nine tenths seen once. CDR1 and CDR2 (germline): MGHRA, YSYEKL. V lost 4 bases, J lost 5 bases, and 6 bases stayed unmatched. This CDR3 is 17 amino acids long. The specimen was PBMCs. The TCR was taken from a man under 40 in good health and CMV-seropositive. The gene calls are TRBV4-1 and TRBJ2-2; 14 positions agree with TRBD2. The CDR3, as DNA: TGCGCCAGCAGCCGCGGGACTAGCGGGAGTGCGACCGGGGAGCTGTTTTTT. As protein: CASSRGTSGSATGELFF.